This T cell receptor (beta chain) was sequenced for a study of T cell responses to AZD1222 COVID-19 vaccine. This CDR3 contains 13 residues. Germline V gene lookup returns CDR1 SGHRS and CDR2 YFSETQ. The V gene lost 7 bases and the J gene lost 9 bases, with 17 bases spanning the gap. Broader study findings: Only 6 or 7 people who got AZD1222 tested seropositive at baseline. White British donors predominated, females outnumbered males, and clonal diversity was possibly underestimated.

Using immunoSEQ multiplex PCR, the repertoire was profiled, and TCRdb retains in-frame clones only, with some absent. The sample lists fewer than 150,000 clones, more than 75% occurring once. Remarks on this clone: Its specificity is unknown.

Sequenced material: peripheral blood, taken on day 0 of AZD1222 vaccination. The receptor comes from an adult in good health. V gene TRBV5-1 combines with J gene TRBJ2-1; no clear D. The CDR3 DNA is TGCGCCAGCCAGCTTTGGACGGCCAGTGAGCAGTTCTTC. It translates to CASQLWTASEQFF.